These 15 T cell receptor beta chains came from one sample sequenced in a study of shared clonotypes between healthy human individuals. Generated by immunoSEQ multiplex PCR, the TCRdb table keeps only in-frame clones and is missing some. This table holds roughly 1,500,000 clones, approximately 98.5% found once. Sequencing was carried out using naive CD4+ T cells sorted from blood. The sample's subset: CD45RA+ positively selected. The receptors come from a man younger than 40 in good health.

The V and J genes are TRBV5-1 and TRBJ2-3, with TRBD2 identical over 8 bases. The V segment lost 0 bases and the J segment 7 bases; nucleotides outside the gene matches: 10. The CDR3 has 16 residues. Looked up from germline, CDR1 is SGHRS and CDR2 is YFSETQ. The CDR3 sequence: CASSLDLAGVSNTQYF. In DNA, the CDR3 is TGCGCCAGCAGCTTGGATCTAGCGGGTGTATCAAATACGCAGTATTTT.

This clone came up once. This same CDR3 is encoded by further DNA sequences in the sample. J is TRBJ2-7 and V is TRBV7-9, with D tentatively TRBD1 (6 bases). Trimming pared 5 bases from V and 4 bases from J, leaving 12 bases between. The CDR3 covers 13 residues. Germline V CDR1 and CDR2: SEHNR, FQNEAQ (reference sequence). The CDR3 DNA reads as TGTGCCAGCAGCCAAGGGACACCTTACGAGCAGTACTTC. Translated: CASSQGTPYEQYF.

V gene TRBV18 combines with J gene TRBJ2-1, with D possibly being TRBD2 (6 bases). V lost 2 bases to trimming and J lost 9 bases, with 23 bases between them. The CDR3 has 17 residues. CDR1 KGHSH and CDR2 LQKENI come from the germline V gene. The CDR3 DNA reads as TGTGCCAGCTCACCAAGGGGCGGTAGCGGCCTCCCGAGTGAGCAGTTCTTC. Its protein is CASSPRGGSGLPSEQFF.

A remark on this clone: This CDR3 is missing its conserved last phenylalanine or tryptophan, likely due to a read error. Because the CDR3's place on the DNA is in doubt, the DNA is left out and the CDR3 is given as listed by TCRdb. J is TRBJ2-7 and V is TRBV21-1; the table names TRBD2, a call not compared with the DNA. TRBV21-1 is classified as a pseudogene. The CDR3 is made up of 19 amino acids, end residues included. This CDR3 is CASSKARVGSIPGGLHKRR.

CDR3: CASNKWVGDGQPQHF. CDR3 in DNA: TGTGCCAGCAACAAATGGGTAGGGGATGGTCAGCCCCAGCATTTT. The chain links TRBV28 to TRBJ1-5; weak D call: TRBD1 (5 bases). There are 15 residues in the CDR3. Trimming cost V 7 bases and J 6 bases, with 19 bases left between them. Germline V gene lookup returns CDR1 MDHEN and CDR2 SYDVKM.

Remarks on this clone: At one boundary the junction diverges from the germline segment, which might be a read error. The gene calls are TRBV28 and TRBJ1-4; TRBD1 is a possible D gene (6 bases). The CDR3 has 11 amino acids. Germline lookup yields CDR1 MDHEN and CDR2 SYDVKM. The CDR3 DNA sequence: TGTGCCAGCATGGGACAACGATTGCCACTTTTT. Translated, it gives CASMGQRLPLF.

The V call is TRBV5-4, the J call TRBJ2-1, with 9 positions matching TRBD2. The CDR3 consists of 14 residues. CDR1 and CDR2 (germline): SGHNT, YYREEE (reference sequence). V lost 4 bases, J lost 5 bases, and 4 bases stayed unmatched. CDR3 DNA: TGTGCCAGCAGCCCTAGCGGGGTAGACAATGAGCAGTTCTTC. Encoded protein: CASSPSGVDNEQFF.

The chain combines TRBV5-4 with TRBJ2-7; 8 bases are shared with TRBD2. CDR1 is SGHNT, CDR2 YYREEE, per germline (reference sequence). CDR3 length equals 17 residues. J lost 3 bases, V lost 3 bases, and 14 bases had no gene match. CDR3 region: CASSYGTSGLEFYEQYF. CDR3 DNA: TGTGCCAGCAGCTACGGTACATCGGGACTAGAATTCTACGAGCAGTACTTC.

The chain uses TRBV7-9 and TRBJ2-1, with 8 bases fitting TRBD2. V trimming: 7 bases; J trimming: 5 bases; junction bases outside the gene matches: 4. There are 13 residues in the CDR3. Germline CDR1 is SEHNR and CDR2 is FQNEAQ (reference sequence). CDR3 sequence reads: CASIREGDNEQFF. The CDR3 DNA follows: TGTGCCAGCATCCGGGAGGGGGACAATGAGCAGTTCTTC.

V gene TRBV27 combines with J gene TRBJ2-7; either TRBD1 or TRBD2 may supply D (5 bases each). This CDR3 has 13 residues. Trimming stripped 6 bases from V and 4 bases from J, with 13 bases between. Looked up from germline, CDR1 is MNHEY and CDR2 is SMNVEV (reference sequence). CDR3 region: CASRPTGLYEQYF. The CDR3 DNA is TGTGCCAGCAGACCCACAGGACTTTACGAGCAGTACTTC.

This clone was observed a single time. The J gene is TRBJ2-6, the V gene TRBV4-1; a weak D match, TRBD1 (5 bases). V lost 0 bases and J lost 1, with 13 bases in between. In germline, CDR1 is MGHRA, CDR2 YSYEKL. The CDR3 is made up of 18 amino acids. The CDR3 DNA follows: TGCGCCAGCAGCCAAGAAGCAGGGAAGGTATCTGGGGCCAACGTCCTGACTTTC. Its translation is CASSQEAGKVSGANVLTF.

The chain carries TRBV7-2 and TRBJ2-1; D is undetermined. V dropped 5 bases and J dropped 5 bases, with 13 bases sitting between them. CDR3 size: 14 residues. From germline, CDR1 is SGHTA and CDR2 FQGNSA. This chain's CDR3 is CASSPRLGNNEQFF. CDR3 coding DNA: TGTGCCAGCAGCCCCCGCCTGGGGAACAATGAGCAGTTCTTC.

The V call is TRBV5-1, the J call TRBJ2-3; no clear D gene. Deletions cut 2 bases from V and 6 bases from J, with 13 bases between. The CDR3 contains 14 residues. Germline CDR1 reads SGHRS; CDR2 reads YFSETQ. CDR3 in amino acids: CASSLSGTSDTQYF. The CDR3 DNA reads TGCGCCAGCAGCTTATCAGGAACCTCCGATACGCAGTATTTT.

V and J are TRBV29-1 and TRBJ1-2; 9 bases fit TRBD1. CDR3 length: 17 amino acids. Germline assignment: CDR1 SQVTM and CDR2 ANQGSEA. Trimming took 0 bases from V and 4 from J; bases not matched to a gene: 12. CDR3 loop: CSVEDLWTGVSSYGYTF. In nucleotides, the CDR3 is TGCAGCGTTGAAGATCTCTGGACAGGGGTTTCCTCCTATGGCTACACCTTC.

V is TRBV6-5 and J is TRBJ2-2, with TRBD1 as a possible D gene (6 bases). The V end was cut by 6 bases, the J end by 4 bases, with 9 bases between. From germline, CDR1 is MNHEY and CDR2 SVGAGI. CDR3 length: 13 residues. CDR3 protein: CASSRTVTGELFF. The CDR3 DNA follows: TGTGCCAGCAGCCGGACAGTCACCGGGGAGCTGTTTTTT.